The 22 T cell receptor beta chains below come from one sample, sequenced in a study of siplizumab effects on memory and regulatory T cells. The repertoire was sequenced with immunoSEQ multiplex PCR; TCRdb's copy has only in-frame clones and lacks some. Seen here are 50,000 or so clones, just over 90% observed once, and the top ten hold roughly two fifths. The source material was CD8+ T cells sorted from blood. All receptors come from a human donor in good health.

This clone came up once. The chain couples TRBV9 to TRBJ2-7; D is uncertain. The ends were cut back, 4 bases at V and 7 bases at J, with 15 bases in the middle. The germline V gene encodes CDR1 SGDLS and CDR2 YYNGEE. The CDR3 sequence is 13 residues long. CDR3 nucleotides: TGTGCCAGCAGCCCCCCCAGCGCGAGGGAGCAGTACTTC. It encodes CASSPPSAREQYF.

The chain recombines TRBV28 with TRBJ1-1; D perhaps matches TRBD1 (5 bases). V gave up 2 bases and J gave up 4 bases, with 8 bases separating them. CDR1 MDHEN and CDR2 SYDVKM come from the germline V gene. The CDR3 is 13 amino acids. The CDR3 DNA reads TGTGCCAGCAGTTTAGGGGCGGGCACTGAAGCTTTCTTT. Its translation is CASSLGAGTEAFF.

The chain uses TRBV11-1 and TRBJ1-1, with 8 bases identical to TRBD1. The length of the CDR3 is 16 residues. Looked up from germline, CDR1 is SGHAT and CDR2 is FQDESV (reference sequence). The V segment lost 6 bases and the J segment 1 base; nucleotides outside the gene matches: 10. The CDR3 is CASRSFGDRPNTEAFF. The CDR3 DNA is TGTGCCAGCAGATCATTTGGGGACAGGCCGAACACTGAAGCTTTCTTT.

The chain carries TRBV7-8 and TRBJ2-1; the D is unclear. Germline V gene sequence: CDR1 SGHVS, CDR2 FQNEAQ. The CDR3 consists of 11 residues. V lost 4 bases and J lost 9, with 7 bases in between. The CDR3 here is CASSSGTEQFF. CDR3 DNA sequence: TGTGCCAGCAGCTCAGGTACTGAGCAGTTCTTC.

This sequence joins TRBV4-1 and TRBJ1-2, with TRBD1 matching over 7 bases. Germline lookup yields CDR1 MGHRA and CDR2 YSYEKL. The V and J ends lost 0 bases and 6 bases, in that order; junction bases with no gene match: 13. The CDR3 runs 17 residues. CDR3 nucleotide sequence: TGCGCCAGCAGCCAAGAAGGACGCGACAGGGCTAGGGATGGCTACACCTTC. Encoded protein: CASSQEGRDRARDGYTF.

The CDR3 DNA follows: TGCAGCGTTCCACGACCTAACTATGGCTACACCTTC. It translates to CSVPRPNYGYTF. The V call is TRBV29-1, the J call TRBJ1-2; D gene uncertain. CDR1 is SQVTM, CDR2 ANQGSEA, per germline. The V and J ends lost 5 bases and 0 bases respectively, with 7 bases between them. The CDR3 loop spans 12 amino acids. Combining the CDR3 with reference TRBV29-1 and TRBJ1-2 gives the whole variable domain SAVISQKPSRDICQRGTSLTIQCQVDSQVTMMFWYRQQPGQSLTLIATANQGSEATYESGFVIDKFPISRPNLTFSTLTVSNMSPEDSSIYLCSVPRPNYGYTFGSGTRLTVV.

The genes are TRBV10-3 and TRBJ1-2; no definite D call. CDR1 ENHRY and CDR2 SYGVKD come from the germline V gene. The CDR3 runs 10 residues. V lost 8 bases and J lost 6, with 7 bases in between. The CDR3 DNA reads as TGTGCCATCCGGGAGGATGGCTACACCTTC. It encodes CAIREDGYTF.

J is TRBJ2-7 and V is TRBV28; 10 bases map to TRBD2. Trimming took 7 bases from V and 4 from J; bases not matched to a gene: 7. The CDR3 length is 14 residues. Germline CDR1 MDHEN, CDR2 SYDVKM. The CDR3 sequence is CASTFGTSVYEQYF. CDR3 DNA sequence: TGTGCCAGCACCTTCGGGACTAGCGTTTACGAGCAGTACTTC. Full variable domain (missing parts from reference TRBV28 and TRBJ2-7): DVKVTQSSRYLVKRTGEKVFLECVQDMDHENMFWYRQDPGLGLRLIYFSYDVKMKEKGDIPEGYSVSREKKERFSLILESASTNQTSMYLCASTFGTSVYEQYFGPGTRLTVT.

The chain carries TRBV6-1 and TRBJ2-5; D not certain. The V gene lost 2 bases and the J gene lost 1 base, with 11 bases spanning the gap. Germline CDR1 and CDR2: MNHNS and SASEGT. CDR3 size: 15 residues. For the CDR3, the DNA is TGTGCCAGCAGTGAAAAGGGTTCGGGCCAAGAGACCCAGTACTTC. This gives the protein CASSEKGSGQETQYF.

This chain joins TRBV6-1 and TRBJ1-1; a possible D gene is TRBD1 (6 bases). Germline V gives CDR1 MNHNS, CDR2 SASEGT. This CDR3 is 17 amino acids long. Trimming pared 4 bases from V and 1 base from J, leaving 19 bases between. For the CDR3, the DNA is TGTGCCAGCAGTGCCTTGAGTCGGGACACATCGAACACTGAAGCTTTCTTT. Translation: CASSALSRDTSNTEAFF.

The rearrangement links TRBV5-1 to TRBJ1-2, with D possibly being TRBD1 (6 bases). The V gene lost 0 bases and the J gene lost 7 bases, with 19 bases spanning the gap. Germline V CDR1 and CDR2: SGHRS, YFSETQ. There are 16 residues in the CDR3. In DNA form, the CDR3 reads TGCGCCAGCAGCTTGGAGACGGGGCAGGGGTATATTGGCTACACCTTC. Translating it yields CASSLETGQGYIGYTF.

The chain carries TRBV7-3 and TRBJ2-2; D not certain. CDR1 SGHTA and CDR2 FQGTGA come from the germline V gene. Trimming pared 0 bases from V and 0 bases from J, leaving 2 bases between. This CDR3 contains 14 residues. DNA of the CDR3: TGTGCCAGCAGCTTAACTCCGAACACCGGGGAGCTGTTTTTT. It yields the protein CASSLTPNTGELFF.

The chain has TRBV5-1 and TRBJ2-1; TRBD2 matches 10 bases. Germline V gives CDR1 SGHRS, CDR2 YFSETQ. The CDR3 is 19 amino acids. Losses at the gene ends were 1 base for V and 0 bases for J; bases not matched to a gene: 10. CDR3 DNA sequence: TGCGCCAGCAGCTTGAAAGCGGGAGGGCCCCTAAGCTCCTACAATGAGCAGTTCTTC. As protein: CASSLKAGGPLSSYNEQFF. The full variable domain, with the rest looked up from reference TRBV5-1 and TRBJ2-1, is KAGVTQTPRYLIKTRGQQVTLSCSPISGHRSVSWYQQTPGQGLQFLFEYFSETQRNKGNFPGRFSGRQFSNSRSEMNVSTLELGDSALYLCASSLKAGGPLSSYNEQFFGPGTRLTVL.

V is TRBV19 and J is TRBJ2-3; either TRBD1 or TRBD2 may supply D (5 bases each). V was pared by 3 bases and J by 6 bases, with 13 bases between. The germline gives CDR1 LNHDA, CDR2 SQIVND (reference sequence). The CDR3 loop spans 14 amino acids. CDR3 coding DNA: TGTGCCAGTAGTATTCCGAGCGAGGGGGATACGCAGTATTTT. Protein: CASSIPSEGDTQYF.

V usage is TRBV7-9 and J usage is TRBJ2-7, with D perhaps assigned TRBD1 or TRBD2 (6 bases each). The germline V gene encodes CDR1 SEHNR and CDR2 FQNEAQ (reference sequence). Trimming cost V 1 base and J 3 bases, with 13 bases left between them. The CDR3 spans 15 residues. This chain's CDR3 is CASSLEGGGGYEQYF. CDR3 nucleotides: TGTGCCAGCAGCTTAGAAGGAGGGGGAGGCTACGAGCAGTACTTC.

This clone occurred once. Distinct nucleotide sequences in the sample also encode this CDR3. The chain is built from TRBV30 and TRBJ2-3, with 8 positions matching TRBD2. After removal of 1 base from V and 6 bases from J, the junction contained 3 bases not matched to a gene. Per germline, CDR1 GTSNPN and CDR2 SVGIG (reference sequence). This CDR3 contains 13 residues. CDR3 residues: CAWSAGGRDTQYF. The CDR3 region has the DNA TGTGCCTGGAGTGCGGGAGGGAGGGATACGCAGTATTTT. The full variable domain, with the rest looked up from reference TRBV30 and TRBJ2-3, is SQTIHQWPATLVQPVGSPLSLECTVEGTSNPNLYWYRQAAGRGLQLLFYSVGIGQISSEVPQNLSASRPQDRQFILSSKKLLLSDSGFYLCAWSAGGRDTQYFGPGTRLTVL.

The chain joins TRBV2 to TRBJ1-6, with unresolved D. This CDR3 has 13 amino acids. The ends were cut back, 2 bases at V and 6 bases at J, with 5 bases in the middle. The germline V gene has CDR1 SNHLY and CDR2 FYNNEI. This CDR3 is CASSEPSNSPLHF. CDR3 nucleotides: TGTGCCAGCAGTGAACCGAGTAATTCACCCCTCCACTTT.

CDR3: CASSRGTSGRGNYEQYF. The CDR3 DNA is TGTGCCAGCAGTAGAGGGACTAGCGGGAGGGGGAACTACGAGCAGTACTTC. The genes are TRBV2 and TRBJ2-7; 16 bases agree with TRBD2. This CDR3 has 17 amino acids. CDR1 and CDR2 from the germline V gene are SNHLY and FYNNEI. Trimming removed 5 bases from V and 3 bases from J; junction bases left unmatched: 7.

This clone came up once. The chain recombines TRBV19 with TRBJ1-4, with 11 bases aligning to TRBD1. Trimming took 4 bases from V and 8 from J; bases not matched to a gene: 9. This CDR3 is built from 16 residues. The V gene's germline CDR1 is LNHDA and CDR2 SQIVND (reference sequence). The DNA for the CDR3 is TGTGCCAGTAGTACGCTGGACAGGGGGCTTGGGGAAAAACTGTTTTTT. Protein: CASSTLDRGLGEKLFF.

V usage is TRBV7-9 and J usage is TRBJ2-1; D is perhaps TRBD2 (6 bases). This CDR3 has 15 amino acids. Germline values: CDR1 SEHNR, CDR2 FQNEAQ (reference sequence). Trimming removed 5 bases at V and 6 bases at J, with 17 bases between. CDR3 in amino acids: CASSPADGGGNEQFF. CDR3 nucleotides: TGTGCCAGCAGCCCGGCGGACGGGGGAGGCAATGAGCAGTTCTTC.

The chain carries TRBV27 and TRBJ2-7; the D gene is possibly TRBD2 (6 bases). The V and J ends lost 5 bases and 2 bases respectively, with 10 bases between them. The CDR3 has 13 residues. Germline values: CDR1 MNHEY, CDR2 SMNVEV (reference sequence). The CDR3 region is CASSTGLTYEQYF. The CDR3 DNA sequence: TGTGCCAGCAGTACGGGACTGACCTACGAGCAGTACTTC.

V is TRBV7-8 and J is TRBJ2-4; D uncertain. V was trimmed by 8 bases and J by 0 bases, leaving 5 bases between them. Germline CDR1 and CDR2: SGHVS and FQNEAQ. CDR3 length: 12 residues. CDR3 nucleotides: TGTGCCAGCTCAGGAGCCAAAAACATTCAGTACTTC. It is translated as CASSGAKNIQYF.